The clone carrying this T cell receptor beta chain was observed many times. The antigen remains undetermined. The sample belongs to a study of T cells in Graves' hyperthyroidism and ophthalmopathy. Study results and limitations: Ophthalmopathy prediction by the model preceded onset by a median roughly 6.3 months.

What was amplified from RNA transcripts were TCR beta CDR3 regions. HTBI primers were the set used in a first-round RT-PCR of the TCR CDR3. TCRdb independently ran MiXCR on the multiplex PCR reads; one entry per CDR3 protein. The sample consists of 600,000 or so distinct CDR3 sequences, about 14% of them appearing once. This sequence originates from a woman younger than 30 with Graves' ophthalmopathy. Sequenced input: blood.

The CDR3 nucleotides are TGCGCCACCTGGACTAGCGAGAGGTTCGGAGAGACCCAGTACTTC. This translates into CATWTSERFGETQYF. The chain employs TRBV10-2 and TRBJ2-5, with TRBD2 identical over 9 bases. Trimming took 10 bases from V and 4 from J; bases not matched to a gene: 13. The CDR3 extends over 15 amino acids. Per germline, CDR1 WSHSY and CDR2 SAAADI.